These 2 T cell receptor beta chains originate from one sample sequenced in a study of human T cells and chemical hapten exposure. TCRdb recomputed calls from the RACE reads with MiXCR, one row per CDR3 protein. Of more than 150,000 distinct CDR3 sequences in the sample, more than 20% were seen once. Time point indicated: patch test 3, about 24 weeks after DPC sensitization. As for treatment: therapeutic diphenylcyclopropenone sensitization with weekly scalp DPC. The material sequenced was whole blood, taken in connection with sensitization to the hapten diphenylcyclopropenone (DPC). Receptor source: a woman between 40 and 55 years old with alopecia areata. Some clones in this sample may be carry-over from other donors' samples.

This clonotype was seen a few times. This rearrangement joins TRBV28 to TRBJ2-3; 10 bases fit TRBD2. The CDR3 is 17 residues long. Germline loops: CDR1 MDHEN, CDR2 SYDVKM. The trim removed 2 bases at V and 4 bases at J, leaving 9 bases unmatched. CDR3 sequence: CASSLGVLAGSADTQYF. The CDR3 DNA reads as TGTGCCAGCAGTTTAGGGGTACTAGCGGGGAGCGCAGATACGCAGTATTTT.

In this sample, this clonotype turned up once. This chain uses TRBV6-5 with TRBJ1-3; no reliable D call. V was trimmed by 2 bases and J by 4 bases, leaving 12 bases between them. Germline V gene sequence: CDR1 MNHEY, CDR2 SVGAGI. The CDR3 extends over 15 amino acids. CDR3 protein: CASSYGSGQGNTIYF. Written as DNA, the CDR3 is TGTGCCAGCAGTTACGGGTCCGGTCAAGGAAACACCATATATTTT.